The clone carrying this TCR beta chain was detected only a few times. Its antigen is undetermined. TCRdb called the 5' RACE reads again in MiXCR, with one record for every CDR3 protein. Among some 450,000 distinct CDR3 sequences listed, about 20% were seen once. The data derive from a study of T-cell memory formation after mild COVID-19. About the research overall: Largely donor-specific TCR clusters were found. Whole-study findings and limits: The CD4+ clones that contracted clustered mainly within CM and EM, and the CD8+ clones concentrated in EMRA. Later expanders leaned toward CD4+, whereas clones contracting from day 15 to 85 were balanced CD4/CD8.

CDR1 is SGHAT and CDR2 is FQNNGV in the germline V gene. CDR3 length: 16 amino acids. Trimming shortened V by 5 bases and J by 6 bases, and 23 bases separated the two germline ends. The sequenced sample consisted of PBMCs or a T cell subset sorted from them (not recorded which). V is TRBV11-2 and J is TRBJ2-7, with a weak D call TRBD1 (5 bases). This clonotype was obtained from an adult woman who had mild COVID-19 (a few samples of this study predate the infection). Cell type and time point are not known. The CDR3: CASSHPLGSVGPEQYF. Written as DNA, the CDR3 is TGTGCCAGCAGCCACCCCCTCGGGTCAGTGGGGCCCGAGCAGTACTTC.